This TCR beta chain was sequenced for a study of metastatic and nonmetastatic thyroid tumors. For the study at large: The comparison covered peripheral blood and tumor or nodule tissue in malignant and benign thyroid patients.

The CDR3 consists of 15 residues. CDR1 MNHEY and CDR2 SVGAGI come from the germline V gene. V dropped 5 bases and J dropped 3 bases, with 13 bases sitting between them. The table lists this clone with a few counts. Not a single patient had been given any form of treatment at any point before undergoing thyroid surgery. Authors' processing steps: Clinicopathological groups differed in CDR3, with these differences serving to build a distant-metastasis classifier for papillary thyroid cancer. TCRdb re-analyzed the PCR reads using MiXCR. For this entry, the V and J calls and clone size follow TCRdb and not the study's own pipeline. The sample has over 25,000 clones; roughly 3.7% are singletons.

This receptor was obtained from a female donor with papillary thyroid cancer or a benign thyroid nodule (not recorded which). Some clones in this sample may be carry-over from other donors' samples. The material sequenced was blood. This sequence joins TRBV6-5 and TRBJ1-4; D perhaps matches TRBD1 (5 bases). The CDR3 protein is CASSTEGRANEKLFF. The CDR3 coding sequence is TGTGCCAGCAGTACTGAGGGGAGGGCTAATGAAAAACTGTTTTTT.